This TCR beta chain comes out of a study of Ad26.COV2.S vaccination and SARS-CoV-2 variants. As to this clone: Antigen unknown.

Treatment defined: about 20 received Ad26.COV2.S at low or high dose, single or two shots; about 5 received placebo; per-sample allocation not given. Sampling took place 63 days after the first vaccine or placebo injection. Spike of the Wuhan-strain SARS-CoV-2 was expressed by an Ad26 vector, which formed the vaccine. Germline trimming cut 1 base from V and 8 bases from J; bases unmatched to any gene: 4. Per germline, CDR1 LGHNT and CDR2 FRNRAP. The CDR3 loop spans 14 amino acids. The study's findings and limits: Recipients given vaccine exceeded placebo recipients in spike-specific TCR breadth.

Sequenced by immunoSEQ multiplex PCR; TCRdb stores in-frame clones only, minus some. The table includes about 440,000 clones, less than 95% detected once. The sample here was peripheral blood, taken in a trial of Ad26.COV2.S vaccine versus placebo. The chain uses TRBV12-5 and TRBJ2-1, with TRBD2 matching 8 bases. This sequence originates from a person aged 18-60 years who received the Ad26.COV2.S COVID-19 vaccine or a placebo. This chain's CDR3 is CASGLGSGKDEQFF. The CDR3, as DNA: TGTGCTAGTGGTTTGGGTAGCGGGAAGGATGAGCAGTTCTTC.